The entry below describes one T cell receptor (beta chain). No antigen is known for it. This sample was included in a study of Tregs in tolerant kidney transplant recipients. Overall study results and limits: Biological reproducibility was not directly addressed in this study. In tolerant patients, donor-specific Tregs outgrew total Tregs, suggesting antigen-driven expansion.

The ends lost 4 bases at V and 4 bases at J; junction bases unmatched: 6. This CDR3 is 14 amino acids long. Germline V gene data show CDR1 as LNHDA and CDR2 as SQIVND (reference sequence). Using immunoSEQ multiplex PCR, the repertoire was profiled, and TCRdb retains in-frame clones only, with some absent. The sample yields roughly 80,000 clones, more than 95% seen once. Unstimulated Tregs (CD4+CD25+CD127-) and CD4+CD25- non-Tregs were sorted from PBMCs. This material consisted of CD4+ T cells from blood, taken before the transplant. This chain uses TRBV19 with TRBJ1-2, with TRBD1 matching 7 bases. The sequence was obtained from a human donor who received a combined kidney and bone marrow transplant. The CDR3 spells CASSTGRQGYGYTF. CDR3 DNA sequence: TGTGCCAGTAGTACTGGTCGACAGGGCTATGGCTACACCTTC.